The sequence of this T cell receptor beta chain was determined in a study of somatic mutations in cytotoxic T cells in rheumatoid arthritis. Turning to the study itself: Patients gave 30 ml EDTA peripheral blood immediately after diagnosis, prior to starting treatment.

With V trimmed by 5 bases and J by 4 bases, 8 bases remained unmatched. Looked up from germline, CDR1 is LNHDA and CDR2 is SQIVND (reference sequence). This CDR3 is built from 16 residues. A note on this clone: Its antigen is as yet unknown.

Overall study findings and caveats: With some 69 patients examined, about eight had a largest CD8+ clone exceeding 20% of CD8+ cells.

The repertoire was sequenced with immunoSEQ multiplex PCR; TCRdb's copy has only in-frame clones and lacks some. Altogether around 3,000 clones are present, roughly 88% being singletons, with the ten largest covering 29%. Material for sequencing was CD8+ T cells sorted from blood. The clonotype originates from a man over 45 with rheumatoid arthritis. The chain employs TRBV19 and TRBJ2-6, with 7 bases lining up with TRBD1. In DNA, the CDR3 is TGTGCCAGTAGTCCTCAGACAGGGACCGGGGCCAACGTCCTGACTTTC. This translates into CASSPQTGTGANVLTF.